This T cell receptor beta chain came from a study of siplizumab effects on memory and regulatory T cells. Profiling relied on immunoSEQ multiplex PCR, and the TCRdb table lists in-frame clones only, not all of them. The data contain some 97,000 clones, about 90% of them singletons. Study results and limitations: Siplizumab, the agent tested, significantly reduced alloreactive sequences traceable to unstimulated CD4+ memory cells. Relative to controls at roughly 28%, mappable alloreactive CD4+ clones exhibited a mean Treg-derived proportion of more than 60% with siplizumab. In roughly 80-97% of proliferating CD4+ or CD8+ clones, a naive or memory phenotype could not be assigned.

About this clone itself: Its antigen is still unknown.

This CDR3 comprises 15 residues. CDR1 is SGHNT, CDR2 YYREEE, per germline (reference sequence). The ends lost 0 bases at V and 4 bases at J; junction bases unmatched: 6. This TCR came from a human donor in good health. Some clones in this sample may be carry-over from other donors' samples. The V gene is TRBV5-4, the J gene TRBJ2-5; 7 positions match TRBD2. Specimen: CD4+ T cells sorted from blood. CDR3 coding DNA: TGTGCCAGCAGCTTGGAAGCGGGGAGGGGAGAGACCCAGTACTTC. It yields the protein CASSLEAGRGETQYF.